The 15 T cell receptor beta chains listed next were all sequenced from one sample in a study of CD4 T cells in relation to SARS-CoV-2 and coronaviruses. The data were produced by immunoSEQ multiplex PCR, yet TCRdb's version contains in-frame clones alone and is incomplete. The sample consists of some 20,000 clones, approximately 80% of them appearing once. Their target antigens are unknown. The unexposed donors gave CD4+ T cells in about 2011-2018, prior to COVID-19. The cells were cultured for over eight days before CD4+ T cells were isolated. The sample was CD4+ T cells from PBMCs, cultured in vitro. The receptors originated from a human donor in good health.

J is TRBJ2-3 and V is TRBV18, with D possibly TRBD1 on 5 matching bases. With 0 bases removed from V and 6 bases from J, the gap between germline ends came to 13 bases. The V gene's germline CDR1 is KGHSH and CDR2 LQKENI. The CDR3 contains 15 residues. CDR3 DNA: TGTGCCAGCTCACCACCCTTATCAGGGTGGGATACGCAGTATTTT. Residues: CASSPPLSGWDTQYF.

This chain connects TRBV5-4 to TRBJ2-4; D assignment may be TRBD1 or TRBD2 (7 bases each). Germline CDR1 reads SGHNT; CDR2 reads YYREEE (reference sequence). With 0 bases removed from V and 8 bases from J, the gap between germline ends came to 15 bases. This CDR3 comprises 15 residues. CDR3 nucleotide sequence: TGTGCCAGCAGCTTGGGACAGGGAGGGATGGACATTCAGTACTTC. Its translation is CASSLGQGGMDIQYF.

The chain couples TRBV5-1 to TRBJ2-1; 13 bases align to TRBD2. CDR3 length: 18 residues. The germline CDR1 and CDR2 sequences are SGHRS and YFSETQ. V lost 0 bases to trimming and J lost 4 bases; unmatched junction nucleotides: 7. CDR3 amino acids: CASSLALLAGGTYNEQFF. CDR3 in DNA: TGCGCCAGCAGCTTGGCCCTACTAGCGGGAGGGACTTACAATGAGCAGTTCTTC.

The chain employs TRBV30 and TRBJ1-3; no definite D call. The V and J ends lost 5 bases and 1 base respectively, with 6 bases between them. The germline gives CDR1 GTSNPN, CDR2 SVGIG (reference sequence). The CDR3 spans 12 residues. CDR3 protein: CAWRGSGNTIYF. The CDR3 nucleotides are TGTGCCTGGCGCGGGTCTGGAAACACCATATATTTT.

The chain employs TRBV3-1 (or the pseudogene TRBV3-2) and TRBJ2-5; D perhaps matches TRBD2 (5 bases). Deletions cut 0 bases from V and 5 bases from J, with 13 bases between. CDR1 LGHDT and CDR2 YNNKEL come from the germline V gene (reference sequence). This CDR3 is built from 15 residues. CDR3 nucleotide sequence: TGTGCCAGCAGCCAAGACTGGGGAGTTGGGGAGACCCAGTACTTC. Its translation: CASSQDWGVGETQYF.

The chain links TRBV18 to TRBJ2-3; D uncertain. The CDR3 has 12 residues. The germline V gene encodes CDR1 KGHSH and CDR2 LQKENI. Trimming removed 3 bases at V and 0 bases at J, with 1 base between. For the CDR3, the DNA is TGTGCCAGCTCACCGAGCACAGATACGCAGTATTTT. Amino acid sequence: CASSPSTDTQYF.

This chain joins TRBV6-5 and TRBJ1-5, with D perhaps matching TRBD1 (6 bases). Trimming took 6 bases from V and 5 from J, leaving 14 bases between them. Germline CDR1 and CDR2: MNHEY and SVGAGI. The CDR3 has 14 amino acids. The CDR3 nucleotides read TGTGCCAGCAGGAGGACAGTAGCGCATCAGCCCCAGCATTTT. As protein: CASRRTVAHQPQHF.

The rearrangement joins TRBV4-1 to TRBJ2-7; 11 bases are shared with TRBD2. Germline V lookup: CDR1 MGHRA, CDR2 YSYEKL. The CDR3 is 16 residues long. V dropped 4 bases and J dropped 1; count of bases not matched to a gene: 6. The CDR3 nucleotides read TGCGCCAGCAGCCCTGAACCTAGCGGGAGGTCCTACGAGCAGTACTTC. Translation gives CASSPEPSGRSYEQYF.

By sample share, this clone is medium-sized (0.01 to 0.1%). Other DNA sequences of this sample code for an identical CDR3. The chain links TRBV5-5 to TRBJ2-7; D gene uncertain. The CDR3 covers 14 residues. V shed 2 bases and J shed 0 bases, with 9 bases lying between them. Germline CDR1 is SGHKS and CDR2 is YYEKEE (reference sequence). The CDR3 protein is CASSLVGNSYEQYF. The DNA of the CDR3 is TGTGCCAGCAGCTTAGTGGGGAACTCCTACGAGCAGTACTTC.

The rearrangement uses TRBV3-1 (or the pseudogene TRBV3-2) and TRBJ1-4; no clear D gene. With 4 bases removed from V and 0 bases from J, the gap between germline ends came to 6 bases. Germline V gene data show CDR1 as LGHDT and CDR2 as YNNKEL (reference sequence). The CDR3 runs 14 residues. CDR3 sequence (DNA): TGTGCCAGCAGCCCCATTGCAACTAATGAAAAACTGTTTTTT. It codes for CASSPIATNEKLFF.

In its sample, this clone was seen a few times. V gene TRBV10-2 combines with J gene TRBJ1-1, with a weak D call TRBD1 (6 bases). CDR3 length: 15 residues. V lost 6 bases to trimming and J lost 0 bases, with 14 bases between them. Germline V gives CDR1 WSHSY, CDR2 SAAADI. The CDR3 loop reads CASRQGRILNTEAFF. DNA for the CDR3: TGCGCCAGCAGACAGGGCCGGATATTGAACACTGAAGCTTTCTTT.

The chain is built from TRBV2 and TRBJ2-1; the D gene is possibly TRBD2 (5 bases). CDR1 is SNHLY, CDR2 FYNNEI, per germline. The CDR3 totals 14 residues. V dropped 7 bases and J dropped 6 bases, with 16 bases sitting between them. The CDR3 spells CASIRLAEGNEQFF. The CDR3, as DNA: TGTGCCAGCATAAGGCTAGCAGAGGGCAATGAGCAGTTCTTC.

This chain links TRBV24-1 with TRBJ2-5; D remains ambiguous. V shed 4 bases and J shed 5 bases, with 10 bases lying between them. The CDR3 runs to 13 residues. Per germline, CDR1 KGHDR and CDR2 SFDVKD. CDR3 coding DNA: TGTGCCACCAGTGACCCGATACGGGAGACCCAGTACTTC. It is translated as CATSDPIRETQYF.

This chain uses TRBV14 with TRBJ2-3; a possible D gene is TRBD1 (6 bases). This CDR3 has 14 residues. CDR1 SGHDN and CDR2 FVKESK come from the germline V gene. Trimming left V 0 bases short and J 7 bases short, with 11 bases between. Here the CDR3 DNA reads TGTGCCAGCAGCCAAGAGGGGACAATTAATACGCAGTATTTT. Its translation is CASSQEGTINTQYF.

The chain employs TRBV6-1 and TRBJ2-3; tentatively, D is TRBD2 (5 bases). The germline CDR1 and CDR2 sequences are MNHNS and SASEGT. The length of the CDR3 is 16 residues. Trimming removed 4 bases at V and 0 bases at J, with 14 bases between. The CDR3 nucleotides are TGTGCCAGCAGTGCCAGAGCGGCCTCTAGCACAGATACGCAGTATTTT. Translation gives CASSARAASSTDTQYF.